The entry below describes one TCR beta chain. Its matching antigen is unknown. The data originate from a study of shared clonotypes between healthy human individuals. Into CD45RA+ naive and CD45RA-negative memory subsets, the CD4+ cells were split. General study results and limits: A few donors had about 5% of their naive CD4 clonotypes in common.

The protocol was immunoSEQ multiplex PCR, while the TCRdb copy is restricted to in-frame clones and leaves out a portion. Here the sample spans around 510,000 clones, roughly 95% being singletons. From germline, CDR1 is LGHNA and CDR2 YNFKEQ. With 0 bases removed from V and 10 bases from J, the gap between germline ends came to 10 bases. The CDR3 is 14 residues long. What was sequenced was naive CD4+ T cells sorted from blood. The subset: CD45RA+ positively selected. The chain recombines TRBV4-2 with TRBJ1-6; D is undetermined. The sequence came from a woman in her twenties or thirties in good health. CDR3 in DNA: TGTGCCAGCAGCCAAGAATCAGTTGGGTCACCCCTCCACTTT. Amino acid sequence: CASSQESVGSPLHF.